These 27 T cell receptor beta chains were sequenced from one sample in a study of cytotoxic CD8 clonotypes in ibrutinib-treated CLL. Clones were sequenced by immunoSEQ multiplex PCR, and TCRdb holds only the in-frame ones, with some missing. This table holds about 50,000 clones, around 60% found once. This material consisted of PBMCs, taken after 24 months of ibrutinib treatment. The receptor source for this set is a human donor with chronic lymphocytic leukemia.

The CDR3 reads CASSLDTGGGYTF. The DNA of the CDR3 is TGCGCCAGCAGCTTGGATACAGGGGGTGGCTACACCTTC. V and J are TRBV5-1 and TRBJ1-2, with 8 bases aligning to TRBD1. The ends lost 0 bases at V and 7 bases at J; junction bases unmatched: 2. Germline V CDR1 and CDR2: SGHRS, YFSETQ. The CDR3 is made up of 13 amino acids.

As regards this clone: Being one base from a much bigger clone, this may be a read error. The V call is TRBV5-4, the J call TRBJ2-6; maybe TRBD2 (5 bases). CDR3 length: 14 amino acids. The germline gives CDR1 SGHNT, CDR2 YYREEE (reference sequence). Trimming shortened V by 4 bases and J by 4 bases, and 9 bases separated the two germline ends. The CDR3 sequence: CASSPRAGANVLTF. CDR3 sequence (DNA): TGTGCCAGCAGCCCGAGGGCAGGGGCCAACGTCCTGACTTTC.

The V and J genes are TRBV2 and TRBJ2-2; TRBD1 matches at 10 bases. The CDR3 runs 15 residues. CDR1 SNHLY and CDR2 FYNNEI come from the germline V gene. The V and J ends lost 2 bases and 4 bases, in that order; junction bases with no gene match: 1. CDR3 protein: CASSERQGATGELFF. The CDR3 region has the DNA TGTGCCAGCAGTGAAAGACAGGGGGCCACCGGGGAGCTGTTTTTT.

Here the CDR3 reads CASSLWPHRELFF. The CDR3 DNA reads as TGTGCCAGCAGCTTATGGCCCCACCGGGAGCTGTTTTTT. The chain carries TRBV11-3 and TRBJ2-2; no definite D call. V shed 2 bases and J shed 9 bases, with 10 bases lying between them. From germline, CDR1 is SGHNT and CDR2 YENEEA. The CDR3 runs to 13 residues.

V usage is TRBV2 and J usage is TRBJ2-7; no definite D call. V was trimmed by 7 bases and J by 5 bases, leaving 12 bases between them. Looked up from germline, CDR1 is SNHLY and CDR2 is FYNNEI. The CDR3 has 12 amino acids. CDR3 in DNA: TGTGCCAGCACAGGATACGTCGACGAGCAGTACTTC. It encodes CASTGYVDEQYF. Variable domain in full (rest from reference TRBV2 and TRBJ2-7): EPEVTQTPSHQVTQMGQEVILRCVPISNHLYFYWYRQILGQKVEFLVSFYNNEISEKSEIFDDQFSVERPDGSNFTLKIRSTKLEDSAMYFCASTGYVDEQYFGPGTRLTVT.

This clone was seen only a few times. At one end the junction does not follow the germline gene, possibly because of a read error. The gene calls are TRBV19 and TRBJ1-2; 8 nucleotides line up with TRBD1. Germline V gene data show CDR1 as LNHDA and CDR2 as SQIVND (reference sequence). The length of the CDR3 is 14 residues. Here the CDR3 DNA reads TGTGCCAGTATTATACAGGGGGCTAACTATGGCTACACCTTC. Residues: CASIIQGANYGYTF.

The rearrangement uses TRBV14 and TRBJ1-4, with D unclear. V lost 4 bases to trimming and J lost 0 bases, with 15 bases between them. Germline lookup yields CDR1 SGHDN and CDR2 FVKESK. This CDR3 comprises 17 residues. The CDR3 DNA is TGTGCCAGCAGCCCTTGGGCCCGCAGAACAACTAATGAAAAACTGTTTTTT. This gives the protein CASSPWARRTTNEKLFF.

The J gene is TRBJ2-3, the V gene TRBV5-1; D may be TRBD1 (5 bases). Germline CDR1 is SGHRS and CDR2 is YFSETQ. V gave up 0 bases and J gave up 3 bases, with 11 bases separating them. The CDR3 is 15 amino acids. The CDR3 nucleotides read TGCGCCAGCAGCTTGGATCCAGGGCTTACAGATACGCAGTATTTT. Translation: CASSLDPGLTDTQYF.

V gene TRBV5-1 combines with J gene TRBJ2-7; TRBD2 aligns across 9 bases. This CDR3 is 14 amino acids long. CDR1 is SGHRS and CDR2 is YFSETQ in the germline V gene. Unmatched junction bases numbered 11, after V lost 7 bases and J lost 6 bases. For the CDR3, the DNA is TGCGCCAGCTCCCGCGGGACTAGCACAGCCGAGCAGTACTTC. Its protein is CASSRGTSTAEQYF.

Only a few counts were recorded for this clone. This sequence joins TRBV5-1 and TRBJ1-4; D not certain. Trimming shortened V by 0 bases and J by 0 bases, and 6 bases separated the two germline ends. The CDR3 is 15 residues long. Per the germline V gene, CDR1 is SGHRS and CDR2 is YFSETQ. The DNA of the CDR3 is TGCGCCAGCAGCTTGGAAGGGTCAACTAATGAAAAACTGTTTTTT. This gives the protein CASSLEGSTNEKLFF.

This clone was observed a handful of times. The gene calls are TRBV5-1 and TRBJ2-6, with no clear D. Germline V gene sequence: CDR1 SGHRS, CDR2 YFSETQ. There are 14 residues in the CDR3. The V end was cut by 3 bases, the J end by 1 base, with 5 bases between. The CDR3 nucleotides read TGCGCCAGCAGCTGGCTATCTGGGGCCAACGTCCTGACTTTC. Residues: CASSWLSGANVLTF.

This clone was found many times. The rearrangement uses TRBV5-4 and TRBJ1-1; no clear D gene. Per the germline V gene, CDR1 is SGHNT and CDR2 is YYREEE (reference sequence). The V gene lost 0 bases and the J gene lost 3 bases, with 15 bases spanning the gap. CDR3 length: 16 amino acids. The CDR3 nucleotides read TGTGCCAGCAGCTTGGCAAGCGTCCGGCGGGACACTGAAGCTTTCTTT. It yields the protein CASSLASVRRDTEAFF.

The gene calls are TRBV6-6 and TRBJ1-2; the D is unclear. Germline-derived CDR1 and CDR2 are MNHNY and SVGAGI (reference sequence). The CDR3 is made up of 14 amino acids. The V end was cut by 4 bases, the J end by 10 bases, with 19 bases between. The CDR3 DNA follows: TGTGCCAGCAGTTCGCCTAGGACCCTAAAGGACTACACCTTC. Translating it yields CASSSPRTLKDYTF.

This clone came up once. The chain joins TRBV2 to TRBJ2-7; D gene unclear. From germline, CDR1 is SNHLY and CDR2 FYNNEI. There are 12 residues in the CDR3. Trimming cost V 7 bases and J 4 bases, with 11 bases left between them. This CDR3 reads CASTGPTYEQYF. The CDR3 DNA follows: TGTGCCAGCACCGGCCCCACATACGAGCAGTACTTC.

This clone has only a few counts. Other DNA sequences in the sample encode the same CDR3. The V gene is TRBV29-1, the J gene TRBJ2-3; no firm D call. The CDR3 sequence is 13 residues long. Germline V gene data show CDR1 as SQVTM and CDR2 as ANQGSEA. Deletions cut 4 bases from V and 2 bases from J, with 10 bases between. CDR3 region: CSVGPDSTDTQYF. CDR3 in DNA: TGCAGCGTTGGGCCAGATTCCACAGATACGCAGTATTTT.

The chain employs TRBV6-6 and TRBJ2-3, with D perhaps matching TRBD1 or TRBD2 (6 bases each). V was cut by 8 bases and J by 2 bases, with 14 bases left in between. Germline lookup yields CDR1 MNHNY and CDR2 SVGAGI (reference sequence). The CDR3 runs to 14 residues. The DNA of the CDR3 is TGTGCCAGCGGTGGGGGGCCTACCACAGATACGCAGTATTTT. Translation: CASGGGPTTDTQYF.

This clone was seen a handful of times. The V call is TRBV5-1, the J call TRBJ1-2; 9 bases fit TRBD1. Per germline, CDR1 SGHRS and CDR2 YFSETQ. This CDR3 contains 15 residues. V lost 4 bases to trimming and J lost 7 bases; unmatched junction nucleotides: 11. The CDR3 nucleotides are TGCGCCAGCAGCCCGACGGGACAGGGAGAATCTGGCTACACCTTC. This encodes CASSPTGQGESGYTF.

The gene calls are TRBV6-1 and TRBJ1-3; D gene uncertain. The CDR3 extends over 14 amino acids. Germline V gene lookup returns CDR1 MNHNS and CDR2 SASEGT. V was pared by 6 bases and J by 3 bases, with 12 bases between. The CDR3 loop reads CASRATWGGNTIYF. The CDR3 coding sequence is TGTGCCAGCAGGGCGACCTGGGGTGGAAACACCATATATTTT.

This chain links TRBV20-1 with TRBJ1-2, with a possible D match to TRBD1 (5 bases). Trimming pared 5 bases from V and 5 bases from J, leaving 9 bases between. Germline CDR1 DFQATT, CDR2 SNEGSKA (reference sequence). The CDR3 is 11 amino acids. CDR3 sequence reads: CSAGTAYGYTF. Here the CDR3 DNA reads TGCAGTGCTGGGACCGCTTATGGCTACACCTTC.

This sequence joins TRBV4-2 and TRBJ2-2; D is unresolved. V was trimmed by 0 bases and J by 5 bases, leaving 7 bases between them. This CDR3 has 14 residues. Germline V gene sequence: CDR1 LGHNA, CDR2 YNFKEQ. The CDR3 is CASSQDGWTGELFF. The CDR3 bases are TGTGCCAGCAGCCAAGACGGATGGACCGGGGAGCTGTTTTTT.

Turning to this clone: A much larger clonotype is one base distant, so this may be a read error. The genes are TRBV6-6 and TRBJ1-6; D unresolved. This CDR3 is built from 14 residues. Germline V lookup: CDR1 MNHNY, CDR2 SVGAGI (reference sequence). V was cut by 5 bases and J by 2 bases, with 7 bases left in between. The CDR3 is CASSAGPYNSPLHF. The CDR3 DNA follows: TGTGCCAGCAGTGCCGGGCCCTATAATTCACCCCTCCACTTT.

In this sample, this clone turned up a few times. This chain joins TRBV4-2 and TRBJ2-2; D is undetermined. V lost 1 base to trimming and J lost 2 bases, with 8 bases between them. The germline CDR1 and CDR2 sequences are LGHNA and YNFKEQ. This CDR3 is 15 amino acids long. The CDR3, as DNA: TGTGCCAGCAGCCAAGGCACTGAAAACACCGGGGAGCTGTTTTTT. This encodes CASSQGTENTGELFF.

The table lists this clone with a count of one. The V call is TRBV6-5, the J call TRBJ2-7, with 7 bases lining up with TRBD2. This CDR3 is built from 14 residues. V shed 7 bases and J 0 bases; nucleotides not matched to a gene: 6. Germline values: CDR1 MNHEY, CDR2 SVGAGI. This CDR3 is CASNAAGSSYEQYF. The DNA for the CDR3 is TGTGCCAGCAATGCAGCGGGGAGCTCCTACGAGCAGTACTTC.

The chain joins TRBV10-3 to TRBJ2-2, with 8 bases matching TRBD1. J gave up 1 base and V 0 bases, and 1 base lay outside the gene matches. The CDR3 sequence is 16 residues long. Germline CDR1 reads ENHRY; CDR2 reads SYGVKD. In DNA form, the CDR3 reads TGTGCCATCAGTGAGTCCGACAGGGGGAACACCGGGGAGCTGTTTTTT. It encodes CAISESDRGNTGELFF.

The chain has TRBV7-8 and TRBJ1-5; D may be TRBD1 (5 bases). V was shortened by 2 bases and J by 7 bases, with 24 bases between the two germline ends. The CDR3 runs 18 residues. Germline V lookup: CDR1 SGHVS, CDR2 FQNEAQ. CDR3 in DNA: TGTGCCAGCAGCTTAATACTGAATTTGGGGGAAGCGGGGCAGCCCCAGCATTTT. Translating it yields CASSLILNLGEAGQPQHF.

The chain links TRBV7-9 to TRBJ2-5; no firm D call. The CDR3 contains 12 residues. V was shortened by 4 bases and J by 1 base, with 4 bases between the two germline ends. The germline V gene encodes CDR1 SEHNR and CDR2 FQNEAQ (reference sequence). The CDR3 sequence is CASSSSQETQYF. The CDR3, as DNA: TGTGCCAGCAGCTCCTCCCAAGAGACCCAGTACTTC.

The rearrangement links TRBV7-7 to TRBJ2-5, with 7 bases fitting TRBD2. The germline V gene has CDR1 SSHAT and CDR2 FNYEAQ (reference sequence). This CDR3 has 14 residues. V gave up 4 bases and J gave up 9 bases; unmatched junction bases: 11. DNA for the CDR3: TGTGCCAGCAGCTCCGGGACCTGGGGGGGGTCCCAGTACTTC. Amino acid sequence: CASSSGTWGGSQYF.